The 22 T cell receptor beta chains presented below share a single source sample, sequenced in a study of cytomegalovirus exposure and HLA in healthy donors. Both 60 Vbeta primers and 13 Jbeta primers went into the PCR. Data came from immunoSEQ multiplex PCR; TCRdb stores just in-frame clones and leaves some out. The sample carries 130,000 to 150,000 clones, more than 75% recorded once. The sequenced sample was PBMCs. The receptors here all came from a man younger than 35 in good health and CMV-seronegative.

For this clone: This sample includes further DNA sequences coding for the same CDR3. The rearrangement links TRBV7-2 to TRBJ2-7; D is undetermined. Germline lookup yields CDR1 SGHTA and CDR2 FQGNSA. V lost 6 bases and J 0 bases, leaving 9 bases between the germline ends. The CDR3 covers 13 residues. The CDR3 sequence: CASSTYYSYEQYF. DNA for the CDR3: TGTGCCAGCAGTACCTACTACTCCTACGAGCAGTACTTC.

The chain is built from TRBV4-1 and TRBJ1-1, with D possibly being TRBD1 (5 bases). The V gene lost 1 base and the J gene lost 3 bases, with 6 bases spanning the gap. The germline gives CDR1 MGHRA, CDR2 YSYEKL. This CDR3 region has 13 residues. Here the CDR3 DNA reads TGCGCCAGCAGCCAAGCGGGGGACACTGAAGCTTTCTTT. Its protein product is CASSQAGDTEAFF.

The chain employs TRBV6-6 and TRBJ2-7, with 11 bases aligning to TRBD1. The junction had 5 bases not matched to a gene; V was cut back by 5 bases and J by 2 bases. The germline CDR1 and CDR2 sequences are MNHNY and SVGAGI (reference sequence). The CDR3 contains 15 residues. CDR3 region: CASSPGTGGTYEQYF. The CDR3 bases are TGTGCCAGCAGTCCCGGGACAGGGGGGACCTACGAGCAGTACTTC.

The rearrangement links TRBV18 to TRBJ2-7; 8 bases line up with TRBD1. The CDR3 runs 16 residues. Trimming took 6 bases from V and 0 from J; bases not matched to a gene: 10. In germline, CDR1 is KGHSH, CDR2 LQKENI. The CDR3 reads CASSAQGASFSYEQYF. Here the CDR3 DNA reads TGTGCCAGCTCGGCCCAGGGGGCTTCCTTCTCCTACGAGCAGTACTTC.

This chain connects TRBV30 to TRBJ2-1; the match to TRBD2 covers 10 bases. This CDR3 contains 17 residues. Germline V gene data show CDR1 as GTSNPN and CDR2 as SVGIG (reference sequence). J was trimmed by 3 bases and V by 1 base; bases with no gene match: 9. The CDR3 here is CAWSEGILAGRYNEQFF. DNA of the CDR3: TGTGCCTGGAGTGAGGGAATACTAGCGGGACGCTACAATGAGCAGTTCTTC.

The DNA for the CDR3 is TGTGCCACCAGCAGAGGATCTCCACTAGCGGACCAAGAGACCCAGTACTTC. The encoded protein is CATSRGSPLADQETQYF. The rearrangement links TRBV15 to TRBJ2-5, with 8 bases aligning to TRBD2. Germline loops: CDR1 LNHNV, CDR2 YYDKDF (reference sequence). Unmatched junction bases numbered 7, after V lost 1 base and J lost 0 bases. The CDR3 has 17 residues.

This clone was picked up one time. V is TRBV19 and J is TRBJ2-5; D might be TRBD2 (5 bases). The germline gives CDR1 LNHDA, CDR2 SQIVND (reference sequence). This CDR3 contains 12 residues. Trimming removed 7 bases from V and 5 bases from J, with 11 bases in between. The CDR3 is CASMWTGETQYF. CDR3 coding DNA: TGTGCCAGTATGTGGACGGGGGAGACCCAGTACTTC.

This rearrangement joins TRBV6-5 to TRBJ2-5; 11 positions agree with TRBD2. J lost 5 bases, V lost 2 bases, and 7 bases had no gene match. CDR1 and CDR2 (germline): MNHEY, SVGAGI. The CDR3 runs 16 residues. The CDR3 sequence: CASSYARTSGRETQYF. The CDR3 DNA sequence: TGTGCCAGCAGTTACGCTAGGACTAGCGGGCGGGAGACCCAGTACTTC.

V usage is TRBV6-1 and J usage is TRBJ1-1; 10 nucleotides align to TRBD1. With 3 bases clipped from V and 4 bases from J, the junction kept 8 bases outside the gene matches. Per the germline V gene, CDR1 is MNHNS and CDR2 is SASEGT. There are 16 residues in the CDR3. CDR3 loop: CASSEGQGIFGTEAFF. DNA of the CDR3: TGTGCCAGCAGTGAGGGACAGGGGATTTTTGGCACTGAAGCTTTCTTT.

This rearrangement joins TRBV12-5 to TRBJ2-3; TRBD2 matches at 8 bases. Germline V gives CDR1 LGHNT, CDR2 FRNRAP. The CDR3 is 16 residues long. The trim removed 2 bases at V and 3 bases at J, leaving 7 bases unmatched. The CDR3 reads CASGLSYGRGTDTQYF. CDR3 DNA: TGTGCTAGTGGTTTGTCCTACGGGAGGGGGACAGATACGCAGTATTTT.

The rearrangement uses TRBV19 and TRBJ1-3; 7 bases fit TRBD1. Germline V lookup: CDR1 LNHDA, CDR2 SQIVND (reference sequence). Trimming removed 8 bases from V and 0 bases from J; junction bases left unmatched: 4. The CDR3 is made up of 14 amino acids. For the CDR3, the DNA is TGTGCCAGTTTAGACAGGGCCTCTGGAAACACCATATATTTT. This translates into CASLDRASGNTIYF.

This clone is a singleton in its sample. This chain connects TRBV7-9 to TRBJ1-2; TRBD1 matches at 7 bases. The CDR3 loop spans 18 amino acids. The germline CDR1 and CDR2 sequences are SEHNR and FQNEAQ (reference sequence). Trimming took 2 bases from V and 2 from J; bases not matched to a gene: 14. The CDR3 sequence is CASSLSTDWDSLNYGYTF. In DNA form, the CDR3 reads TGTGCCAGCAGCTTATCGACTGACTGGGACAGCCTGAACTATGGCTACACCTTC.

This clone appeared a few times. CDR3: CASSTRGGGYGYTF. Written as DNA, the CDR3 is TGTGCCAGCAGCACGCGGGGGGGAGGCTATGGCTACACCTTC. The chain recombines TRBV6-5 with TRBJ1-2; possibly TRBD1 for D (5 bases). CDR1 MNHEY and CDR2 SVGAGI come from the germline V gene. The CDR3 length is 14 residues. Deletions cut 6 bases from V and 4 bases from J, with 15 bases between.

CDR3 residues: CASSKQPDPSYNEQFF. The CDR3, as DNA: TGTGCCAGTAGTAAACAGCCAGACCCCTCCTACAATGAGCAGTTCTTC. The V and J genes are TRBV19 and TRBJ2-1, with no clear D. With 4 bases removed from V and 0 bases from J, the gap between germline ends came to 13 bases. The CDR3 covers 16 residues. Germline CDR1 is LNHDA and CDR2 is SQIVND (reference sequence).

The chain uses TRBV19 and TRBJ1-1, with TRBD1 matching 8 bases. CDR1 is LNHDA and CDR2 is SQIVND in the germline V gene (reference sequence). V lost 8 bases and J lost 0; bases outside the gene matches: 2. This CDR3 is 13 amino acids long. In nucleotides, the CDR3 is TGTGCCAGTTCGGACAGGGTGAACACTGAAGCTTTCTTT. It translates to CASSDRVNTEAFF.

The chain combines TRBV4-1 with TRBJ2-7; 7 bases are shared with TRBD2. Germline V gene sequence: CDR1 MGHRA, CDR2 YSYEKL. J was trimmed by 4 bases and V by 3 bases; bases with no gene match: 6. The CDR3 spans 14 residues. The CDR3 protein is CASSHQTSPYEQYF. The DNA of the CDR3 is TGCGCCAGCAGCCACCAGACTAGCCCGTACGAGCAGTACTTC.

The chain links TRBV7-3 to TRBJ2-2; 8 nucleotides agree with TRBD1. The J segment lost 1 base and the V segment lost 2 bases, leaving 0 bases of the junction unmatched. This CDR3 region has 15 residues. Germline CDR1 and CDR2: SGHTA and FQGTGA. The CDR3 nucleotides read TGTGCCAGCAGCTTAGGGACAGGGAACACCGGGGAGCTGTTTTTT. Its protein is CASSLGTGNTGELFF.

The chain employs TRBV7-3 and TRBJ2-3; the D gene is possibly TRBD2 (6 bases). V dropped 2 bases and J dropped 3 bases, with 15 bases sitting between them. The CDR3 has 16 amino acids. CDR1 SGHTA and CDR2 FQGTGA come from the germline V gene. CDR3: CASSLVGGVVTDTQYF. CDR3 coding DNA: TGTGCCAGCAGCTTAGTTGGAGGGGTAGTGACAGATACGCAGTATTTT.

The rearrangement joins TRBV5-6 to TRBJ2-5; 10 bases map to TRBD1. J gave up 3 bases and V 0 bases, and 5 bases lay outside the gene matches. Germline V gene lookup returns CDR1 SGHDT and CDR2 YYEEEE. CDR3 length: 16 amino acids. CDR3 nucleotides: TGTGCCAGCAGCTTGGGTCGACAGGGGGCGAAAGAGACCCAGTACTTC. Protein sequence: CASSLGRQGAKETQYF.

The chain employs TRBV5-1 and TRBJ2-1; 13 nucleotides align to TRBD2. This CDR3 comprises 15 residues. Germline loops: CDR1 SGHRS, CDR2 YFSETQ. The V segment lost 1 base and the J segment 10 bases; nucleotides outside the gene matches: 5. The chain's CDR3 is CASSLTSGGAREQFF. The CDR3 nucleotides are TGCGCCAGCAGCTTGACTAGCGGGGGGGCCAGGGAGCAGTTCTTC.

The chain uses TRBV7-2 and TRBJ2-2; tentative D call: TRBD2 (7 bases). CDR1 and CDR2 (germline): SGHTA, FQGNSA. Trimming removed 1 base from V and 0 bases from J, with 12 bases in between. CDR3 length: 17 amino acids. CDR3 DNA: TGTGCCAGCAGCTTAGTGGCGGGGGCCTCGAACACCGGGGAGCTGTTTTTT. This encodes CASSLVAGASNTGELFF.

The V gene is TRBV10-1, the J gene TRBJ2-7, with D perhaps matching TRBD2 (7 bases). Per germline, CDR1 WNHNN and CDR2 SYGVQD (reference sequence). The CDR3 is 14 residues long. V was shortened by 5 bases and J by 5 bases, with 16 bases between the two germline ends. The CDR3 sequence: CASSPLRGLDEQYF. The CDR3 DNA reads as TGCGCCAGCAGTCCCCTGCGGGGGCTCGACGAGCAGTACTTC.